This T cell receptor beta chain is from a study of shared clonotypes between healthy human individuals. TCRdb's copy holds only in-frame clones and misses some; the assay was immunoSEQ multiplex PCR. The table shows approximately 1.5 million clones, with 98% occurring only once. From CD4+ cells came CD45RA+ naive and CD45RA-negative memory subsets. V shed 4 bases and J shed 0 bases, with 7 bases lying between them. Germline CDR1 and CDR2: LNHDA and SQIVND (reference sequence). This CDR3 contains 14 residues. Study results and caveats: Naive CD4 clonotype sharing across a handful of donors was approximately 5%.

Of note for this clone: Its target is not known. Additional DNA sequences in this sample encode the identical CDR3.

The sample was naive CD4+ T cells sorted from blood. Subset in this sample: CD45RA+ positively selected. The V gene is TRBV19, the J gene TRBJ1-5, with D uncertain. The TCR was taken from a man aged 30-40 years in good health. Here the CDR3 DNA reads TGTGCCAGTAGTAGAGGAGATAGCAATCAGCCCCAGCATTTT. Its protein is CASSRGDSNQPQHF.